The next 3 T cell receptor beta chains were all read from a single sample in a study of regulatory T cells in long-lasting Graves disease. Arm-PCR of CDR3 regions and iRepertoire HTBI primers were used to build TCR beta libraries. A single record per CDR3 protein comes from TCRdb applying MiXCR to the multiplex PCR reads. The sample includes about 440,000 distinct CDR3 sequences, 15% of them seen just once. Time point specified: newly diagnosed GD, antithyroid drugs for less than 3 months. RNA isolated from PBMCs was used to make the TCR library. These data were also filed under a second study, of T cells in Graves' hyperthyroidism and ophthalmopathy.

Material: peripheral blood mononuclear cells (PBMCs), obtained at new diagnosis, from a patient treated with antithyroid drugs. The receptors were sampled from a woman between 25 and 40 years old with Graves disease.

This chain uses TRBV27 with TRBJ1-4; 7 nucleotides match TRBD1. CDR1 is MNHEY and CDR2 is SMNVEV in the germline V gene (reference sequence). The CDR3 runs to 14 residues. V lost 4 bases to trimming and J lost 11 bases; unmatched junction nucleotides: 10. The CDR3 DNA follows: TGTGCCAGCAGTTCGCGACAGGGAGTAAAGAAACTGTTTTTT. The encoded protein is CASSSRQGVKKLFF.

This clonotype was detected a few times. The chain joins TRBV14 to TRBJ2-6; 7 bases line up with TRBD1. J was trimmed by 0 bases and V by 0 bases; bases with no gene match: 2. CDR3 length equals 17 residues. The V gene's germline CDR1 is SGHDN and CDR2 FVKESK. The CDR3 DNA sequence: TGTGCCAGCAGCCAAGATGGGACAGTCTCTGGGGCCAACGTCCTGACTTTC. It is translated as CASSQDGTVSGANVLTF. Full variable domain (missing parts from reference TRBV14 and TRBJ2-6): EAGVTQFPSHSVIEKGQTVTLRCDPISGHDNLYWYRRVMGKEIKFLLHFVKESKQDESGMPNNRFLAERTGGTYSTLKVQPAELEDSGVYFCASSQDGTVSGANVLTFGAGSRLTVL.

The genes are TRBV7-9 and TRBJ2-1, with 7 bases lining up with TRBD1. This CDR3 has 16 amino acids. Germline assignment: CDR1 SEHNR and CDR2 FQNEAQ (reference sequence). The ends lost 3 bases at V and 7 bases at J; junction bases unmatched: 12. The CDR3 bases are TGTGCCAGCAGCTTGACAGGGCTTGGGCTATTGAATGAGCAGTTCTTC. It specifies CASSLTGLGLLNEQFF.